Shown below are 15 T cell receptor beta chains from a single sample sequenced in a study of T cells in Graves' hyperthyroidism and ophthalmopathy (dated by TCRdb to between 2017 and 2020). The method behind the library was multiplex PCR. The sequencer was an Illumina HiSeq 2000. The TCR beta CDR3 regions were amplified from RNA transcripts. A first-round RT-PCR of the TCR CDR3 used the HTBI primer set with the Qiagen OneStep RT-PCR kit. TCRdb cleaned the public reads at Q25 with fastp, built clones with MiXCR and kept in-frame beta chains. Duplicate CDR3 protein sequences are folded into a single record with the most common DNA and genes. Recorded for this sample are some 500,000 distinct CDR3 sequences; around 15% of them occurred a single time. The ten top clones hold over 15% of the sample. The source material was blood. These receptors were taken from a woman under 30 with Graves' hyperthyroidism.

This clonotype was observed a few times. The rearrangement joins TRBV19 to TRBJ2-7; the D call may be TRBD1 or TRBD2 (5 bases each). Germline V gene sequence: CDR1 LNHDA, CDR2 SQIVND (reference sequence). V lost 5 bases and J lost 1, with 15 bases in between. The CDR3 loop spans 15 amino acids. CDR3 protein: CASSPFAGSSYEQYF. The CDR3 nucleotides are TGTGCCAGTAGTCCGTTCGCAGGGAGTTCCTACGAGCAGTACTTC.

In this sample, this clonotype turned up a few times. It is likely a read error, because the conserved phenylalanine at the end of the CDR3 is missing. This sequence joins TRBV24-1 and TRBJ1-1; a weak D match, TRBD1 (6 bases). The V and J ends lost 4 bases and 6 bases respectively, with 17 bases between them. The CDR3 totals 15 residues. CDR1 and CDR2 from the germline V gene are KGHDR and SFDVKD. The CDR3 here is CATSDPAQGRAEAFV. DNA of the CDR3: TGTGCCACCAGTGACCCCGCACAGGGTAGGGCTGAAGCTTTCGTT.

This clonotype was seen only a few times. J is TRBJ2-5 and V is TRBV30; D possibly corresponds to TRBD2 (6 bases). Germline V gives CDR1 GTSNPN, CDR2 SVGIG (reference sequence). The CDR3 is 13 residues long. The V end was cut by 0 bases, the J end by 5 bases, with 10 bases between. CDR3 amino acids: CAWSVGLSETQYF. The CDR3 DNA reads as TGTGCCTGGAGTGTGGGACTCTCCGAGACCCAGTACTTC. Filled out from reference TRBV30 and TRBJ2-5, the complete variable domain reads SQTIHQWPATLVQPVGSPLSLECTVEGTSNPNLYWYRQAAGRGLQLLFYSVGIGQISSEVPQNLSASRPQDRQFILSSKKLLLSDSGFYLCAWSVGLSETQYFGPGTRLLVL.

This clonotype was counted a few times. The rearrangement uses TRBV5-1 and TRBJ2-1; 7 bases map to TRBD1. Trimming took 2 bases from V and 4 from J; bases not matched to a gene: 3. Per germline, CDR1 SGHRS and CDR2 YFSETQ. The CDR3 consists of 14 residues. CDR3 in DNA: TGCGCCAGCAGCTTCACAGGGGAGTACAATGAGCAGTTCTTC. This codes for CASSFTGEYNEQFF.

The rearrangement joins TRBV27 to TRBJ2-1, with a tentative D call TRBD2 (6 bases). With 6 bases removed from V and 4 bases from J, the gap between germline ends came to 13 bases. The CDR3 consists of 14 residues. Germline V gene sequence: CDR1 MNHEY, CDR2 SMNVEV (reference sequence). The CDR3 nucleotides read TGTGCCAGCAGCGATAAGGGGACTTACAATGAGCAGTTCTTC. It encodes CASSDKGTYNEQFF.

This clonotype was counted ten times or more. The chain employs TRBV10-3 and TRBJ1-2; the D is unclear. V was clipped by 3 bases and J by 6 bases, with 11 bases between them. The CDR3 runs 13 residues. The germline V gene encodes CDR1 ENHRY and CDR2 SYGVKD. CDR3 in amino acids: CAISDGLGDGYTF. The DNA of the CDR3 is TGTGCCATCAGTGACGGCCTGGGCGATGGCTACACCTTC.

CDR3 sequence reads: CASSPVRLDNSPLHF. The DNA for the CDR3 is TGTGCCAGCAGCCCCGTTAGACTGGATAATTCACCCCTCCACTTT. The chain joins TRBV7-9 to TRBJ1-6, with unresolved D. The germline gives CDR1 SEHNR, CDR2 FQNEAQ (reference sequence). Trimming shortened V by 5 bases and J by 5 bases, and 13 bases separated the two germline ends. This CDR3 region has 15 residues.

The rearrangement links TRBV29-1 to TRBJ1-4, with D possibly being TRBD1 (5 bases). Germline CDR1 SQVTM, CDR2 ANQGSEA. The CDR3 loop spans 12 amino acids. Trimming shortened V by 8 bases and J by 8 bases, and 15 bases separated the two germline ends. DNA of the CDR3: TGCAGCTACCGGGGGGGAAAGGAAAAACTGTTTTTT. It specifies CSYRGGKEKLFF.

The sample holds many counts of this clonotype. This chain links TRBV30 with TRBJ2-3, with 10 nucleotides matching TRBD2. CDR3 length: 16 amino acids. Germline values: CDR1 GTSNPN, CDR2 SVGIG (reference sequence). The J segment lost 0 bases and the V segment lost 5 bases, leaving 8 bases of the junction unmatched. CDR3 sequence (DNA): TGTGCCTGGGACCCCGGACTAGCGGCCAGCACAGATACGCAGTATTTT. Amino acids: CAWDPGLAASTDTQYF.

The V and J genes are TRBV3-1 and TRBJ2-1, with a tentative D call TRBD2 (5 bases). V was clipped by 0 bases and J by 3 bases, with 12 bases between them. Germline V lookup: CDR1 LGHDT, CDR2 YNNKEL (reference sequence). The CDR3 loop spans 16 amino acids. The CDR3 is CASSQERGLIYNEQFF. CDR3 DNA: TGTGCCAGCAGCCAAGAGCGAGGACTTATCTACAATGAGCAGTTCTTC.

The sample holds many counts of this clonotype. V gene TRBV6-1 combines with J gene TRBJ2-1; weak D call: TRBD1 (5 bases). The V gene's germline CDR1 is MNHNS and CDR2 SASEGT. This CDR3 spans 11 amino acids. Trimming took 7 bases from V and 8 from J, leaving 9 bases between them. The chain's CDR3 is CASTRQYEQFF. The CDR3 bases are TGTGCCAGCACCCGACAGTATGAGCAGTTCTTC.

Only a few counts were recorded for this clonotype. The rearrangement joins TRBV27 to TRBJ1-5; 7 bases map to TRBD1. With 5 bases clipped from V and 4 bases from J, the junction kept 17 bases outside the gene matches. Germline CDR1 is MNHEY and CDR2 is SMNVEV (reference sequence). This CDR3 spans 18 amino acids. The chain's CDR3 is CASSRGQDYVLTNQPQHF. The CDR3 nucleotides are TGTGCCAGCAGTCGAGGACAGGACTACGTATTAACAAATCAGCCCCAGCATTTT.

This rearrangement joins TRBV18 to TRBJ2-5; D perhaps matches TRBD2 (6 bases). The germline CDR1 and CDR2 sequences are KGHSH and LQKENI. V was pared by 6 bases and J by 2 bases, with 10 bases between. CDR3 size: 13 residues. The CDR3 region is CASSGTPQETQYF. The CDR3 nucleotides are TGTGCCAGCTCCGGGACTCCACAAGAGACCCAGTACTTC.

This clonotype was counted at least ten times. V is TRBV29-1 and J is TRBJ2-1, with 9 bases matching TRBD1. The CDR3 length is 12 residues. Germline loops: CDR1 SQVTM, CDR2 ANQGSEA. The V and J ends lost 8 bases and 9 bases, in that order; junction bases with no gene match: 8. The CDR3 reads CSLRTGEGEQFF. CDR3 nucleotides: TGCAGCTTAAGGACAGGGGAGGGTGAGCAGTTCTTC.

This clonotype appeared many times. The chain recombines TRBV20-1 with TRBJ1-1; TRBD1 is a possible D gene (5 bases). The CDR3 spans 13 residues. In germline, CDR1 is DFQATT, CDR2 SNEGSKA (reference sequence). V was pared by 2 bases and J by 6 bases, with 13 bases between. The CDR3 region is CSARRSGTAEAFF. CDR3 nucleotide sequence: TGCAGTGCTAGAAGGTCCGGGACGGCTGAAGCTTTCTTT.